This T cell receptor (beta chain) was recovered during a study of radiation and T cells in renal cell carcinoma. Profiling relied on immunoSEQ multiplex PCR, and the TCRdb table lists in-frame clones only, not all of them. The table has about 86,000 clones, over 80% seen once. This sample's time point: blood 4 weeks post-SBRT, at nephrectomy. Sample treatment: 15 Gy SBRT to primary tumor, nephrectomy 4 weeks later. The tumor was a clear cell renal cell carcinoma. On this clone itself: Its antigen is unidentified.

CDR1 and CDR2 (germline): KGHSH, LQKENI. The CDR3 covers 18 residues. The trim removed 6 bases at V and 1 base at J, leaving 15 bases unmatched. Study-wide points: Top tumor clonotypes rose in blood 2 weeks post-radiation, then contracted.

Here the sequenced sample was blood, taken from a patient whose treatment included radiotherapy and nephrectomy. The origin of this receptor is a man aged 45 to 65 with renal cell carcinoma. The J gene is TRBJ2-7, the V gene TRBV18, with TRBD2 matching over 10 bases. CDR3: CASSLQTSGSQGSYEQYF. CDR3 bases: TGTGCCAGCTCCCTCCAGACTAGCGGGTCCCAGGGGTCCTACGAGCAGTACTTC.